The 20 T cell receptor beta chains below were found in one sample sequenced in a study of OX40 agonist ivuxolimab in advanced cancers. Sequencing used immunoSEQ multiplex PCR; TCRdb keeps in-frame clones, though not all of them. This repertoire shows tens of thousands of clones, 90% to 95% found once; its top ten account for 2% to 3%. This material consisted of CD4+ or CD8+ T cells sorted from blood, taken in a trial of the OX40 agonist ivuxolimab. All receptors derive from an adult with an advanced solid tumor such as melanoma, head and neck, liver or kidney cancer.

The chain recombines TRBV4-1 with TRBJ2-7, with no clear D. Between the trimmed V and J ends, which lost 4 bases and 5 bases, there was a span of 12 bases. Germline CDR1 and CDR2: MGHRA and YSYEKL. CDR3 size: 13 residues. The CDR3 loop is CASSPSPIHEQYF. CDR3 sequence (DNA): TGCGCCAGCAGCCCCTCTCCCATCCACGAGCAGTACTTC.

The rearrangement joins TRBV30 to TRBJ2-3; no definite D call. The V end was cut by 1 base, the J end by 0 bases, with 5 bases between. Germline V gene lookup returns CDR1 GTSNPN and CDR2 SVGIG (reference sequence). CDR3 length: 13 amino acids. The CDR3 spells CAWSGWSTDTQYF. The CDR3 region has the DNA TGTGCCTGGAGTGGGTGGAGCACAGATACGCAGTATTTT.

V usage is TRBV27 and J usage is TRBJ2-2, with TRBD1 matching over 9 bases. The germline V gene has CDR1 MNHEY and CDR2 SMNVEV (reference sequence). The trim removed 8 bases at V and 0 bases at J, leaving 4 bases unmatched. This CDR3 has 15 amino acids. This chain's CDR3 is CASHRDRANTGELFF. The DNA of the CDR3 is TGTGCCAGCCACCGGGACAGGGCGAACACCGGGGAGCTGTTTTTT.

This chain joins TRBV18 and TRBJ2-7, with D perhaps TRBD1 (6 bases). The CDR3 totals 16 residues. Germline V gene data show CDR1 as KGHSH and CDR2 as LQKENI. The germline V and J ends were trimmed by 2 bases and 5 bases, with 19 bases remaining between them. CDR3 sequence: CASSPSRGGVVNEQYF. The CDR3 nucleotides are TGTGCCAGCTCACCAAGTAGAGGGGGAGTGGTGAACGAGCAGTACTTC.

The chain is built from TRBV6-6 and TRBJ1-1, with no clear D. This CDR3 is 15 amino acids long. CDR1 MNHNY and CDR2 SVGAGI come from the germline V gene (reference sequence). V lost 0 bases to trimming and J lost 4 bases, with 12 bases between them. CDR3 in amino acids: CASSYSSIKSTEAFF. Written as DNA, the CDR3 is TGTGCCAGCAGTTACTCGAGTATTAAGAGCACTGAAGCTTTCTTT.

V is TRBV5-5 and J is TRBJ1-1; D may be TRBD1 (5 bases). The V gene's germline CDR1 is SGHKS and CDR2 YYEKEE (reference sequence). This CDR3 comprises 15 residues. With 4 bases removed from V and 0 bases from J, the gap between germline ends came to 13 bases. CDR3 DNA sequence: TGTGCCAGCAGCGCGGTTCAGGGAATGAACACTGAAGCTTTCTTT. This codes for CASSAVQGMNTEAFF. Variable domain in full (rest from reference TRBV5-5 and TRBJ1-1): DAGVTQSPTHLIKTRGQQVTLRCSPISGHKSVSWYQQVLGQGPQFIFQYYEKEERGRGNFPDRFSARQFPNYSSELNVNALLLGDSALYLCASSAVQGMNTEAFFGQGTRLTVV.

The chain is built from TRBV28 and TRBJ2-3; 9 bases fit TRBD1. CDR1 is MDHEN, CDR2 SYDVKM, per germline. V shed 4 bases, J shed 6 bases, and the junction held 11 bases outside the gene matches. CDR3 length: 16 residues. The CDR3 sequence is CASSSPGTGLGDTQYF. The DNA of the CDR3 is TGTGCCAGCAGTTCACCCGGGACAGGGCTTGGGGATACGCAGTATTTT.

This rearrangement joins TRBV7-2 to TRBJ2-7; 8 bases match TRBD2. Germline trimming cut 4 bases from V and 4 bases from J; bases unmatched to any gene: 6. CDR3 size: 14 residues. Germline V lookup: CDR1 SGHTA, CDR2 FQGNSA. The DNA for the CDR3 is TGTGCCAGCAGCTCGGGACTAGTGGGGTACGAGCAGTACTTC. Protein: CASSSGLVGYEQYF.

The gene calls are TRBV6-5 and TRBJ2-1, with 7 bases aligning to TRBD2. The germline CDR1 and CDR2 sequences are MNHEY and SVGAGI. This CDR3 spans 15 amino acids. J gave up 10 bases and V 2 bases, and 11 bases lay outside the gene matches. The CDR3 DNA reads as TGTGCCAGCAGTTACGGCAGCGGGGCCCCGCGAGAGCAGTTCTTC. Protein sequence: CASSYGSGAPREQFF.

The chain recombines TRBV20-1 with TRBJ1-2, with D hard to call. CDR1 is DFQATT, CDR2 SNEGSKA, per germline (reference sequence). The V gene lost 4 bases and the J gene lost 5 bases, with 5 bases spanning the gap. The CDR3 covers 10 residues. The CDR3 DNA reads as TGCAGTGCTAAAAGTTATGGCTACACCTTC. It yields the protein CSAKSYGYTF.

This clone qualifies as medium-sized. This sequence joins TRBV28 and TRBJ1-3; 9 bases map to TRBD1. Unmatched junction bases numbered 14, after V lost 7 bases and J lost 4 bases. The CDR3 runs to 17 residues. Germline values: CDR1 MDHEN, CDR2 SYDVKM. CDR3 loop: CASTPGQGVMKGNTIYF. The CDR3 DNA is TGTGCCAGCACCCCGGGACAGGGTGTCATGAAAGGAAACACCATATATTTT.

In DNA, the CDR3 is TGTGCCAGTACCCCCCCAATGACGCCAAGCGTCCTGACTTTC. Protein product: CASTPPMTPSVLTF. The gene calls are TRBV19 and TRBJ2-6; D is unresolved. V dropped 7 bases and J dropped 12 bases, with 19 bases sitting between them. Germline V CDR1 and CDR2: LNHDA, SQIVND (reference sequence). This CDR3 spans 14 amino acids.

The genes are TRBV7-9 and TRBJ2-2; D might be TRBD2 (5 bases). Trimming took off 5 bases at V and 4 bases at J, with 20 bases between the two ends. This CDR3 is built from 17 residues. The germline gives CDR1 SEHNR, CDR2 FQNEAQ (reference sequence). The CDR3 DNA sequence: TGTGCCAGCAGCACTGGCAGGACTCTTACCTTCACCGGGGAGCTGTTTTTT. Translating gives CASSTGRTLTFTGELFF.

This clone was found once. The chain uses TRBV19 and TRBJ2-5; maybe TRBD1 (5 bases). The CDR3 extends over 16 amino acids. Trimming took 8 bases from V and 5 from J, leaving 24 bases between them. Germline-derived CDR1 and CDR2 are LNHDA and SQIVND (reference sequence). CDR3 residues: CASGADPFSNGETQYF. The CDR3 bases are TGTGCCAGTGGGGCAGACCCGTTTTCGAACGGGGAGACCCAGTACTTC. Together with reference TRBV19 and TRBJ2-5, the CDR3 gives the full variable domain: DGGITQSPKYLFRKEGQNVTLSCEQNLNHDAMYWYRQDPGQGLRLIYYSQIVNDFQKGDIAEGYSVSREKKESFPLTVTSAQKNPTAFYLCASGADPFSNGETQYFGPGTRLLVL.

This chain connects TRBV7-8 to TRBJ2-7; D is possibly TRBD1 or TRBD2 (5 bases each). Trimming cost V 4 bases and J 2 bases, with 9 bases left between them. Looked up from germline, CDR1 is SGHVS and CDR2 is FQNEAQ. This CDR3 region has 13 residues. In nucleotides, the CDR3 is TGTGCCAGCAGCTCCACGGGACCCTACGAGCAGTACTTC. Amino acids: CASSSTGPYEQYF.

The count of this clone is one. The chain carries TRBV10-3 and TRBJ2-7; 11 bases match TRBD2. CDR1 ENHRY and CDR2 SYGVKD come from the germline V gene. V lost 11 bases to trimming and J lost 3 bases; unmatched junction nucleotides: 18. The CDR3 consists of 17 residues. The CDR3 sequence: CAVREGASGRKSYEQYF. The CDR3 nucleotides are TGTGCCGTCCGGGAAGGGGCTAGCGGGAGGAAGAGCTACGAGCAGTACTTC.

The rearrangement joins TRBV30 to TRBJ1-1; D call uncertain. Per the germline V gene, CDR1 is GTSNPN and CDR2 is SVGIG (reference sequence). The CDR3 totals 15 residues. V was cut by 0 bases and J by 1 base, with 12 bases left in between. CDR3 bases: TGTGCCTGGAGTGTACGTGGCGGCAAGAACACTGAAGCTTTCTTT. Translating it yields CAWSVRGGKNTEAFF.

The chain combines TRBV6-5 with TRBJ2-7; TRBD1 matches 7 bases. The CDR3 sequence is 13 residues long. CDR1 is MNHEY, CDR2 SVGAGI, per germline. Germline trimming cut 7 bases from V and 5 bases from J; bases unmatched to any gene: 8. The CDR3 loop reads CASTPDRLHEQYF. The CDR3 coding sequence is TGTGCCAGCACCCCGGACAGGTTACACGAGCAGTACTTC.

Only one count was recorded for this clone. The rearrangement links TRBV28 to TRBJ1-3; perhaps TRBD1 as D (5 bases). The V and J ends lost 8 bases and 0 bases respectively, with 14 bases between them. Germline V lookup: CDR1 MDHEN, CDR2 SYDVKM. This CDR3 is built from 15 residues. CDR3 protein: CASLGGGSSGNTIYF. The CDR3 DNA sequence: TGTGCCAGCTTGGGGGGTGGGAGCTCTGGAAACACCATATATTTT.

The V call is TRBV11-3, the J call TRBJ2-3; D unclear. This CDR3 spans 14 amino acids. The ends were cut back, 0 bases at V and 4 bases at J, with 8 bases in the middle. CDR1 and CDR2 (germline): SGHNT, YENEEA. This CDR3 is CASSLENYSDTQYF. Written as DNA, the CDR3 is TGTGCCAGCAGCTTAGAGAACTATTCAGATACGCAGTATTTT. Together with reference TRBV11-3 and TRBJ2-3, the CDR3 gives the full variable domain: EAGVVQSPRYKIIEKKQPVAFWCNPISGHNTLYWYLQNLGQGPELLIRYENEEAVDDSQLPKDRFSAERLKGVDSTLKIQPAELGDSAVYLCASSLENYSDTQYFGPGTRLTVL.